Each of the 8 T cell receptor beta chains below was sequenced from the same sample in a study of regulatory T cells in long-lasting Graves disease (dated by TCRdb to about 2021). The receptor library was made with multiplex PCR. Sequencing relied on an Illumina HiSeq 4000. iRepertoire HTBI primers and Arm-PCR amplification of CDR3 regions were used to construct TCR beta libraries. TCRdb ran its own pipeline on the public reads, namely fastp trimming at Q25 and MiXCR clone calling, and kept in-frame beta chains. CDR3 protein duplicates are merged, each entry listing the most common genes and DNA. A total of some 340,000 distinct CDR3 sequences appear in this sample, about 12% of them only once. Approximately 17% of the sample goes to the ten largest clones. The intended sense of this specimen's time point label: newly diagnosed GD, antithyroid drugs for less than 3 months. For both TCR sequencing and RNA sequencing, RNA was extracted from PBMCs in TRIzol.

The sample also formed part of further work on T cells in Graves' hyperthyroidism and ophthalmopathy.

Sequenced here: peripheral blood mononuclear cells (PBMCs), sampled at new diagnosis, from a patient treated with antithyroid drugs. The receptors derive from a woman younger than 30 with Graves disease. Donor details come from another sample of the same person, matched by shared clones.

The rearrangement links TRBV5-6 to TRBJ2-1; 12 bases are a match to TRBD2. The trim removed 4 bases at V and 7 bases at J, leaving 9 bases unmatched. The V gene's germline CDR1 is SGHDT and CDR2 YYEEEE. This CDR3 contains 16 residues. The CDR3 DNA is TGTGCCAGCAGCAGGGTGACTAGCGGGAGTAGTAATGAGCAGTTCTTC. Translation gives CASSRVTSGSSNEQFF.

This clonotype was recorded a few times. V usage is TRBV14 and J usage is TRBJ2-1; D might be TRBD2 (7 bases). This CDR3 has 16 residues. Germline V gene sequence: CDR1 SGHDN, CDR2 FVKESK. The V and J ends lost 0 bases and 5 bases respectively, with 14 bases between them. The CDR3, as DNA: TGTGCCAGCAGCCAAGATCTCGGGGGGCCCCACAATGAGCAGTTCTTC. Translated, it gives CASSQDLGGPHNEQFF.

This sequence joins TRBV19 and TRBJ1-5, with a tentative D call TRBD1 (5 bases). Deletions cut 1 base from V and 6 bases from J, with 10 bases between. Germline V lookup: CDR1 LNHDA, CDR2 SQIVND (reference sequence). The CDR3 is made up of 14 amino acids. CDR3 coding DNA: TGTGCCAGTAGTATAGGGCCCGGGGGTCAGCCCCAGCATTTT. Its protein product is CASSIGPGGQPQHF.

Comment on this clonotype: This may stem from a read error, because a much larger clone lies one nucleotide away. V usage is TRBV6-5 and J usage is TRBJ2-1; D is ambiguous. The CDR3 is 14 amino acids. CDR1 is MNHEY, CDR2 SVGAGI, per germline. Trimming removed 6 bases from V and 0 bases from J, with 9 bases in between. CDR3 in amino acids: CASSYTPSYNEQFF. The CDR3 DNA sequence: TGTGCCAGCAGCTACACCCCCTCCTACAATGAGCAGTTCTTC.

In this sample, this clonotype turned up many times. The chain uses TRBV20-1 and TRBJ1-3; D may be TRBD1 (6 bases). The CDR3 has 14 residues. V was cut by 5 bases and J by 4 bases, with 15 bases left in between. CDR1 is DFQATT, CDR2 SNEGSKA, per germline (reference sequence). CDR3 DNA sequence: TGCAGTGCTCTACAGGGTTTTTGGGGAAACACCATATATTTT. Protein: CSALQGFWGNTIYF.

Ten or more counts support this clonotype. The CDR3 bases are TGTGCCAGCAGTTTATCGGGCGGTAACAATCAGCCCCAGCATTTT. Its protein product is CASSLSGGNNQPQHF. This chain links TRBV27 with TRBJ1-5, with D unresolved. CDR1 and CDR2 from the germline V gene are MNHEY and SMNVEV (reference sequence). The CDR3 sequence is 15 residues long. Trimming cost V 0 bases and J 3 bases, with 9 bases left between them.

At least ten counts were recorded for this clonotype. This chain connects TRBV28 to TRBJ2-5, with 14 bases that match TRBD2. V was pared by 5 bases and J by 3 bases, with 8 bases of the junction left unmatched. The CDR3 covers 17 residues. Germline-derived CDR1 and CDR2 are MDHEN and SYDVKM. DNA for the CDR3: TGTGCCAGCAGTCCGGGACTAGCGGGAGCTAAGGAAGAGACCCAGTACTTC. Protein product: CASSPGLAGAKEETQYF.

Many counts were recorded for this clonotype. V gene TRBV7-6 combines with J gene TRBJ1-6, with 9 bases aligning to TRBD1. This CDR3 is 16 amino acids long. Germline CDR1 reads SGHVS; CDR2 reads FNYEAQ. The trim removed 0 bases at V and 7 bases at J, leaving 4 bases unmatched. CDR3 region: CASSLAPDRGNSPLHF. DNA for the CDR3: TGTGCCAGCAGCTTAGCTCCGGACAGGGGAAATTCACCCCTCCACTTT.